This T cell receptor (beta chain) came from a study of human T cells and chemical hapten exposure. There are 15 residues in the CDR3. The V segment lost 5 bases and the J segment 6 bases; nucleotides outside the gene matches: 7. TCRdb used MiXCR to reprocess the RACE reads, holding one entry per CDR3 protein. This sample has a few hundred thousand distinct CDR3 sequences, with around 5.5% found just once. This clonotype was seen a handful of times. Time point indicated: pre-sensitization, week 0. Noted treatment: therapeutic diphenylcyclopropenone sensitization with weekly scalp DPC. The V gene is TRBV12-3 or TRBV12-4, the J gene TRBJ2-2, with 9 bases lining up with TRBD1. The clonotype was recovered from a woman aged 18 to 35 with alopecia areata. Some clones in this sample may be carry-over from other donors' samples. Sequencing was performed on whole blood, taken in connection with sensitization to the hapten diphenylcyclopropenone (DPC). CDR3 sequence: CASSPRTGASGELFF. The CDR3 nucleotides are TGTGCCAGCAGTCCCCGGACAGGGGCATCCGGGGAGCTGTTTTTT.